These 2 T cell receptor beta chains originate from one sample sequenced in a study of blood T cells in healthy people across ages. A J-beta primer mix and a sample-barcoded 5' primer were used in a second PCR of about 7 to 12 cycles. MiXCR, run by TCRdb on the 5' RACE reads, gives a single entry per CDR3 protein. The top ten clones hold approximately 10% of a sample with some 930,000 distinct CDR3 sequences, roughly 28% of them seen once. A further study also used this sample, focusing on T cells of mothers and their children.

Sequences were obtained from blood. These receptors were obtained from a woman aged 40 to 50 in good health.

About this clonotype: A much larger clone lies a single base off, so this may be a read error. The CDR3 reads CASSATGYPAYEQYF. CDR3 DNA: TGTGCCAGCAGCGCTACAGGGTACCCGGCCTACGAGCAGTACTTC. This rearrangement joins TRBV7-8 to TRBJ2-7, with TRBD1 as a possible D gene (6 bases). The length of the CDR3 is 15 residues. The germline V gene has CDR1 SGHVS and CDR2 FQNEAQ. The V and J ends lost 5 bases and 2 bases respectively, with 16 bases between them.

Many counts were recorded for this clonotype. V is TRBV5-1 and J is TRBJ1-6, with TRBD1 as a possible D gene (5 bases). The germline V gene encodes CDR1 SGHRS and CDR2 YFSETQ. Trimming pared 4 bases from V and 6 bases from J, leaving 11 bases between. The CDR3 has 14 amino acids. The CDR3 DNA sequence: TGCGCCAGCAGCCCGGGGCAGATTAATTCACCCCTCCACTTT. Translating gives CASSPGQINSPLHF.